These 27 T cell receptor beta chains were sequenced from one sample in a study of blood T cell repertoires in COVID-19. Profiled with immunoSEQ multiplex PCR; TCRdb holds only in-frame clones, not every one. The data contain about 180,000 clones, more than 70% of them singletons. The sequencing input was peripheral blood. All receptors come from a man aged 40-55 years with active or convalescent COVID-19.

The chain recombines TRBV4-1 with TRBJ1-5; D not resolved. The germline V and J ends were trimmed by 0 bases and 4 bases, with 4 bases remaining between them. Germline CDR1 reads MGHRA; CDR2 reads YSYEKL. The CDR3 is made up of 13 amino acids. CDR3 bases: TGCGCCAGCAGCCAAGATCAAAATCAGCCCCAGCATTTT. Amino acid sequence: CASSQDQNQPQHF.

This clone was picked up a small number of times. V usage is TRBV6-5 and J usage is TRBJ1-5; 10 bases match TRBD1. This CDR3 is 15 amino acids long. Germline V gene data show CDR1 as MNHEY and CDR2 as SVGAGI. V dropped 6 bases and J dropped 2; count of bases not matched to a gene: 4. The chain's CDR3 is CASRPGTGGNQPQHF. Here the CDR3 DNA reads TGTGCCAGCAGACCCGGGACAGGGGGCAATCAGCCCCAGCATTTT.

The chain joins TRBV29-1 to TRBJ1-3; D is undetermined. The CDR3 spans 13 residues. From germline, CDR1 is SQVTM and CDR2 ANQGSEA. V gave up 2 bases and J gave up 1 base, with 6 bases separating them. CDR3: CSVETGSGNTIYF. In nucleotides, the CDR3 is TGCAGCGTTGAAACGGGGTCTGGAAACACCATATATTTT.

The CDR3 sequence is CASSEGRQLYEQYF. The CDR3 DNA follows: TGTGCCAGCAGTGAAGGTAGACAGCTATACGAGCAGTACTTC. This chain connects TRBV6-1 to TRBJ2-7; maybe TRBD1 (5 bases). This CDR3 comprises 14 residues. V dropped 1 base and J dropped 4 bases, with 11 bases sitting between them. Per germline, CDR1 MNHNS and CDR2 SASEGT.

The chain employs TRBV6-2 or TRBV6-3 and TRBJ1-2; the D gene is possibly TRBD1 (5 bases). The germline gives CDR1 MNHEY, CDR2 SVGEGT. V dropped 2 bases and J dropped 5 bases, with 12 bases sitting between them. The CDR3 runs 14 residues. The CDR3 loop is CASSYGGAGYGYTF. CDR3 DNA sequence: TGTGCCAGCAGTTACGGAGGGGCGGGGTATGGCTACACCTTC.

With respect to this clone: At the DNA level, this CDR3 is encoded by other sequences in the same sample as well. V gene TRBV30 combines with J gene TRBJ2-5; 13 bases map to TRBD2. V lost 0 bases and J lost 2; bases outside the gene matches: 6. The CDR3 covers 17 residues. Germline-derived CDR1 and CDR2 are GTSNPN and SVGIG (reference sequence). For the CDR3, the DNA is TGTGCCTGGAGTGTACGGCGGACTAGCGGGGGTCAAGAGACCCAGTACTTC. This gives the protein CAWSVRRTSGGQETQYF.

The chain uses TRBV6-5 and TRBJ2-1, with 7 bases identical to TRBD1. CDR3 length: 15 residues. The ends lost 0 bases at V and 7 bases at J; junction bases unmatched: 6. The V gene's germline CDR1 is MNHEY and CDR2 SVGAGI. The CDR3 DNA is TGTGCCAGCAGTTACTCGGGCAGGGGACAGAATGAGCAGTTCTTC. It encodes CASSYSGRGQNEQFF.

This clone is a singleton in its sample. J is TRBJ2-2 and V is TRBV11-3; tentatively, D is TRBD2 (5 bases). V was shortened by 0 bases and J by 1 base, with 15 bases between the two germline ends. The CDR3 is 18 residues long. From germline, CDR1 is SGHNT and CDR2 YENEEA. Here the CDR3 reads CASSLDPGLALNTGELFF. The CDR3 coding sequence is TGTGCCAGCAGCTTAGATCCGGGCCTAGCACTGAACACCGGGGAGCTGTTTTTT.

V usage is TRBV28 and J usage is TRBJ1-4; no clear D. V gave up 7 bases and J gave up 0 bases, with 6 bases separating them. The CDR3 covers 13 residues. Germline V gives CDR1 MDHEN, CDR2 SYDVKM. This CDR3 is CASNSATNEKLFF. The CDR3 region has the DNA TGTGCCAGCAACAGTGCAACTAATGAAAAACTGTTTTTT.

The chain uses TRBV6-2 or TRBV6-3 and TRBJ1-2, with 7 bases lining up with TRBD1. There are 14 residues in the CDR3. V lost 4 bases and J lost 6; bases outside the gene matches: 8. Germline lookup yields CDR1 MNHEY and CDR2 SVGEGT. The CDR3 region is CASSSQGVTHGYTF. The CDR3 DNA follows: TGTGCCAGCAGTTCCCAGGGGGTGACGCATGGCTACACCTTC.

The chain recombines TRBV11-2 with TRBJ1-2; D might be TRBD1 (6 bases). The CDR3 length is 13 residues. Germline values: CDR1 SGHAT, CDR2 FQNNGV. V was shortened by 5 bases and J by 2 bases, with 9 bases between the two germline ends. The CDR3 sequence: CASSATGNYGYTF. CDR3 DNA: TGTGCCAGCAGCGCCACAGGGAACTATGGCTACACCTTC. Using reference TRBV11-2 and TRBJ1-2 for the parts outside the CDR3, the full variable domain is EAGVAQSPRYKIIEKRQSVAFWCNPISGHATLYWYQQILGQGPKLLIQFQNNGVVDDSQLPKDRFSAERLKGVDSTLKIQPAKLEDSAVYLCASSATGNYGYTFGSGTRLTVV.

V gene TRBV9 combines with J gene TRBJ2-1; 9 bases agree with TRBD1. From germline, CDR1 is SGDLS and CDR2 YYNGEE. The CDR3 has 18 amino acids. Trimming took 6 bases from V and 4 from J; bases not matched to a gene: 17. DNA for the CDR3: TGTGCCAGCACCCCATCAGGGACAGGGCGTATCGTGTACAATGAGCAGTTCTTC. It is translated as CASTPSGTGRIVYNEQFF.

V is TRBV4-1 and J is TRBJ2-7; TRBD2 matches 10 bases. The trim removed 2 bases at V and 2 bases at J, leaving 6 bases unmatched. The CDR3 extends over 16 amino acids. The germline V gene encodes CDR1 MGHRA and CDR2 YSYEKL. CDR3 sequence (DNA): TGCGCCAGCAGCCAAACACTAGCGGGATTTCCCTACGAGCAGTACTTC. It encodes CASSQTLAGFPYEQYF.

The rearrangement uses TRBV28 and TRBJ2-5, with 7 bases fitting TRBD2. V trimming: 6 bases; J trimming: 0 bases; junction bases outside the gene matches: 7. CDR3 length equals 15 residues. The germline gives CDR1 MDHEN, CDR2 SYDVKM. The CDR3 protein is CASRTSREYQETQYF. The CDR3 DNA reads TGTGCCAGCAGGACTAGCAGGGAGTACCAAGAGACCCAGTACTTC.

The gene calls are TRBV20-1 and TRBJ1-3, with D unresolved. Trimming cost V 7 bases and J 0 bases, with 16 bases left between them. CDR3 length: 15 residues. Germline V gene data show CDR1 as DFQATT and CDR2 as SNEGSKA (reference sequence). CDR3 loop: CSVSDSGSSGNTIYF. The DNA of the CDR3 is TGCAGTGTTAGTGATAGCGGGAGCTCTGGAAACACCATATATTTT.

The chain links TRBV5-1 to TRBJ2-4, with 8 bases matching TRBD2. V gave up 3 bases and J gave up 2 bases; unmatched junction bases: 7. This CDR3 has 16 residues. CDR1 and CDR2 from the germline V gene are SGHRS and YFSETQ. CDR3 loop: CASSWQRGSSKNIQYF. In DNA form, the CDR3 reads TGCGCCAGCAGCTGGCAGCGGGGGAGTTCCAAAAACATTCAGTACTTC.

The CDR3 bases are TGTGCCATCCAGGGGGAAGATAACACTGAAGCTTTCTTT. This encodes CAIQGEDNTEAFF. V gene TRBV10-3 combines with J gene TRBJ1-1, with TRBD1 matching over 7 bases. This CDR3 has 13 amino acids. With 8 bases clipped from V and 2 bases from J, the junction kept 5 bases outside the gene matches. Germline values: CDR1 ENHRY, CDR2 SYGVKD.

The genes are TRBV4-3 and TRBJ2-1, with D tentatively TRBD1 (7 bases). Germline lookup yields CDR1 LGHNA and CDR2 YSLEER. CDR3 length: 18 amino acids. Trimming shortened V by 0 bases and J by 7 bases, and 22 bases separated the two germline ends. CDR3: CASSQDIRDGRGVNEQFF. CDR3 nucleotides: TGCGCCAGCAGCCAAGATATTCGGGATGGCAGGGGGGTTAATGAGCAGTTCTTC.

In DNA form, the CDR3 reads TGTGCCAGCAGTCCTTCGGGACAGGGTTACGAGCAGTACTTC. Translating gives CASSPSGQGYEQYF. The chain carries TRBV28 and TRBJ2-7, with TRBD1 matching over 9 bases. Germline V gene sequence: CDR1 MDHEN, CDR2 SYDVKM. This CDR3 has 14 amino acids. The junction had 6 bases not matched to a gene; V was cut back by 5 bases and J by 4 bases.

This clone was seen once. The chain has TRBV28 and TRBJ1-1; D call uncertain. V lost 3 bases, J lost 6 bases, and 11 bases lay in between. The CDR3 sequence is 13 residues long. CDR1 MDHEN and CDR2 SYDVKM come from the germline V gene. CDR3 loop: CASSFRWEAEAFF. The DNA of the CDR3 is TGTGCCAGCAGTTTTAGGTGGGAGGCTGAAGCTTTCTTT.

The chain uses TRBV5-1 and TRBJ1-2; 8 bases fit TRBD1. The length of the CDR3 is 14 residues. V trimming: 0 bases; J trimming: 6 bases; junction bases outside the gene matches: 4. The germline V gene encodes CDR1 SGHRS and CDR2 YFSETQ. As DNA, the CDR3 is TGCGCCAGCAGCTTGGACAGGGGGAGTGATGGCTACACCTTC. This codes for CASSLDRGSDGYTF. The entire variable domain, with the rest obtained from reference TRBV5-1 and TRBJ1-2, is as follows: KAGVTQTPRYLIKTRGQQVTLSCSPISGHRSVSWYQQTPGQGLQFLFEYFSETQRNKGNFPGRFSGRQFSNSRSEMNVSTLELGDSALYLCASSLDRGSDGYTFGSGTRLTVV.

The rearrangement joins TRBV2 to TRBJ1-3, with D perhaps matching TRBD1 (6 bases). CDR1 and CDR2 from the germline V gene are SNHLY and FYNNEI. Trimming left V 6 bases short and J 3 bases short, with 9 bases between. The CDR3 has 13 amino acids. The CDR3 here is CASRQDSGNTIYF. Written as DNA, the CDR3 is TGTGCCAGCAGGCAGGACAGTGGAAACACCATATATTTT.

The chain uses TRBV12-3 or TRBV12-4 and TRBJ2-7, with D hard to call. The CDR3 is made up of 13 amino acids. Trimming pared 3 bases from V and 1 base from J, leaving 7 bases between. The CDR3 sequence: CASSLSESYEQYF. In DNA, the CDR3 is TGTGCCAGCAGTTTGTCTGAGTCCTACGAGCAGTACTTC.

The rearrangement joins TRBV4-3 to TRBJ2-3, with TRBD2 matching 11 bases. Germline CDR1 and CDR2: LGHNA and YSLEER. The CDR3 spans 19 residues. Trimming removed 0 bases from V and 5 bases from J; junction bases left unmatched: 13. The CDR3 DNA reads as TGCGCCAGCAGCCAAGAGAGAGTGATAGCGGGGGGGCCGAGAGATACGCAGTATTTT. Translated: CASSQERVIAGGPRDTQYF.

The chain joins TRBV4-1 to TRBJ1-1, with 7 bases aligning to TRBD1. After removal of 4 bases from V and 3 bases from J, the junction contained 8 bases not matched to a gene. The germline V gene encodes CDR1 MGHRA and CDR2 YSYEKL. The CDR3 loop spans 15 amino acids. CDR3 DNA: TGCGCCAGCAGCCGTAGACAGGGCCCGGACACTGAAGCTTTCTTT. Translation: CASSRRQGPDTEAFF.

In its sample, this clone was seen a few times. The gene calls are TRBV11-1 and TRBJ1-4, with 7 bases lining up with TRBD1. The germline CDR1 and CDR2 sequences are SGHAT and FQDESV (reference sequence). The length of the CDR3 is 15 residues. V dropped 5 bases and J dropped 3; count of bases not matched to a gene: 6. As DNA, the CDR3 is TGTGCCAGCAGCCCCCGGGACAGCCCTAATGAAAAACTGTTTTTT. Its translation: CASSPRDSPNEKLFF.

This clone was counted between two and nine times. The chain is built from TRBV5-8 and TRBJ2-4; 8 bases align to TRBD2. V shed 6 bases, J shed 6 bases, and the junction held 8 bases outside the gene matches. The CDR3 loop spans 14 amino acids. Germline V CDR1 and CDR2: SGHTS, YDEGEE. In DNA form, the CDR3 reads TGTGCCAGCATTCCGGGGGGGGTGAGAAACATTCAGTACTTC. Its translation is CASIPGGVRNIQYF.